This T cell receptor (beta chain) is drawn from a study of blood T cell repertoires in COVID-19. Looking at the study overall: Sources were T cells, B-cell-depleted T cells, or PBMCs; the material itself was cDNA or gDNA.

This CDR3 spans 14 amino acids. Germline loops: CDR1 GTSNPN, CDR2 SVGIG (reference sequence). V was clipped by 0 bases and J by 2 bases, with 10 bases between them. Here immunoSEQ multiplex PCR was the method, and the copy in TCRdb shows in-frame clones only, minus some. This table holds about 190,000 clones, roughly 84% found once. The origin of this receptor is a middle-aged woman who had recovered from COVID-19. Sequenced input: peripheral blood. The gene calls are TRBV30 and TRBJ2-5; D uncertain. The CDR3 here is CAWSVGDSQETQYF. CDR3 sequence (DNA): TGTGCCTGGAGTGTAGGAGATAGTCAAGAGACCCAGTACTTC.